The clone carrying this TCR beta chain has only one observation. Its antigen is undetermined. Between the trimmed V and J ends, which lost 3 bases and 0 bases, there was a span of 12 bases. CDR1 SGHVS and CDR2 FNYEAQ come from the germline V gene. The CDR3 contains 16 residues. These data are taken from a study of OX40 agonist ivuxolimab in advanced cancers. Across the study: Patients enrolled in dose escalation were diagnosed with hepatocellular carcinoma, melanoma, renal cell or head and neck cancer. Partial responses, seen in three patients, involved one hepatocellular carcinoma and two cutaneous melanomas. Broader study findings: Expanded peripheral T cells had an undetermined antigen specificity.

TCRdb's copy holds only in-frame clones and misses some; the assay was immunoSEQ multiplex PCR. The data show fewer than 25,000 clones, more than 80% seen once. This specimen consisted of CD4+ or CD8+ T cells sorted from blood, obtained in a trial of the OX40 agonist ivuxolimab. The V gene is TRBV7-6, the J gene TRBJ1-3, with a weak D call TRBD1 (5 bases). The receptor's source is an adult with an advanced solid tumor such as melanoma, head and neck, liver or kidney cancer. CDR3 sequence reads: CASSLTAPYSGNTIYF. DNA of the CDR3: TGTGCCAGCAGCTTGACAGCTCCTTACTCTGGAAACACCATATATTTT. The whole variable domain, filled in from reference TRBV7-6 and TRBJ1-3, reads GAGVSQSPRYKVTKRGQDVALRCDPISGHVSLYWYRQALGQGPEFLTYFNYEAQQDKSGLPNDRFSAERPEGSISTLTIQRTEQRDSAMYRCASSLTAPYSGNTIYFGEGSWLTVV.